This entry features one TCR beta chain sequence. The CDR3 is 11 amino acids. Germline values: CDR1 LGHDT, CDR2 YNNKEL (reference sequence). V was shortened by 2 bases and J by 8 bases, with 3 bases between the two germline ends. This entry is derived from a study of blood T cell repertoires in COVID-19. The table came from immunoSEQ multiplex PCR; TCRdb's copy has only in-frame clones and leaves some out. Among hundreds of thousands of clones, around 90% were seen once, and the ten largest hold roughly 5%. The material sequenced was PBMCs or T cells enriched from blood (not recorded which). The chain uses TRBV3-1 (or the pseudogene TRBV3-2) and TRBJ2-2; D remains ambiguous. The sequence was collected from a man aged 55-75 years who had recovered from COVID-19. The CDR3 reads CASSQLGELFF. CDR3 sequence (DNA): TGTGCCAGCAGCCAATTAGGGGAGCTGTTTTTT.